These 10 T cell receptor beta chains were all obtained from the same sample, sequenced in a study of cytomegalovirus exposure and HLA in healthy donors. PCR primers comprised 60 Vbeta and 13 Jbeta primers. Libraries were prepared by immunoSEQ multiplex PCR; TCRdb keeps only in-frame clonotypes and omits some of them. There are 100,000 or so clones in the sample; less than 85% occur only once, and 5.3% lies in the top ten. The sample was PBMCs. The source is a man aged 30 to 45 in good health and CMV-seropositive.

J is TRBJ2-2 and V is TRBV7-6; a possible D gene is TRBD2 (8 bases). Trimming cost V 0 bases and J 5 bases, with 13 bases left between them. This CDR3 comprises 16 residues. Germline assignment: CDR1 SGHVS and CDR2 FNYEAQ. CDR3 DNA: TGTGCCAGCAGCTTAGCAGGGGGCGGGAGGACCGGGGAGCTGTTTTTT. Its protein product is CASSLAGGGRTGELFF.

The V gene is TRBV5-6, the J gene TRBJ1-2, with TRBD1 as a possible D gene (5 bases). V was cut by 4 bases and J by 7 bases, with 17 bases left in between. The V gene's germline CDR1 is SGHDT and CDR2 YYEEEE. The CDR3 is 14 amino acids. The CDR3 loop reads CASSPEGRVAGYTF. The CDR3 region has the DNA TGTGCCAGCAGCCCGGAGGGCAGGGTGGCTGGCTACACCTTC. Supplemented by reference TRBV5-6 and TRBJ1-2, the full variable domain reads DAGVTQSPTHLIKTRGQQVTLRCSPKSGHDTVSWYQQALGQGPQFIFQYYEEEERQRGNFPDRFSGHQFPNYSSELNVNALLLGDSALYLCASSPEGRVAGYTFGSGTRLTVV.

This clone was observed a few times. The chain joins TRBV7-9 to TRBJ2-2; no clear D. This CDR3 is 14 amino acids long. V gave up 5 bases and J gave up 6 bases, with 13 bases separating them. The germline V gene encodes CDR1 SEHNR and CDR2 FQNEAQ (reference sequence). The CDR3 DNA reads TGTGCCAGCAGCCCCGGTAAACGGGCCGGGGAGCTGTTTTTT. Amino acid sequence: CASSPGKRAGELFF.

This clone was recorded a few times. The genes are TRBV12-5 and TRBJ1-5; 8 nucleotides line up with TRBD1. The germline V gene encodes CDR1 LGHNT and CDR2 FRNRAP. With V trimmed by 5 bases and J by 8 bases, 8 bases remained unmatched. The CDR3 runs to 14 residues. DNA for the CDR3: TGTGCTAGTGGTACCCGACAGGGACAGGAGCCCCAGCATTTT. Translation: CASGTRQGQEPQHF.

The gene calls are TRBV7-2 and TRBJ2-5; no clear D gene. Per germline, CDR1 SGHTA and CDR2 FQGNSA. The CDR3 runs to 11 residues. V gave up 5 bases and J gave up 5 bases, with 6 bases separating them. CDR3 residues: CASSEWETQYF. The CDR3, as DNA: TGTGCCAGCAGCGAGTGGGAGACCCAGTACTTC.

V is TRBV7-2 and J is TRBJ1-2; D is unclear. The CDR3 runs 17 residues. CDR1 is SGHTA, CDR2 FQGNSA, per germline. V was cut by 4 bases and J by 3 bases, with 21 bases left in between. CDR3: CASSSPYGRDLYYGYTF. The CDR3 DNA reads TGTGCCAGCAGCTCCCCTTATGGTCGAGATTTATACTATGGCTACACCTTC.

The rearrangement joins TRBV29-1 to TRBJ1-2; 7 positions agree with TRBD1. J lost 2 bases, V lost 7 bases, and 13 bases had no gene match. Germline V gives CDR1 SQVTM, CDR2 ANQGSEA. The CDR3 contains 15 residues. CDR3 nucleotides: TGCAGCGGACTAGACAGGGACGGGAAGAACTATGGCTACACCTTC. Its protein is CSGLDRDGKNYGYTF.

The CDR3 sequence: CASSPSYNEQFF. The CDR3 DNA reads TGTGCCAGTAGTCCTTCCTACAATGAGCAGTTCTTC. This chain links TRBV19 with TRBJ2-1; D uncertain. V lost 5 bases to trimming and J lost 1 base, with 3 bases between them. CDR1 LNHDA and CDR2 SQIVND come from the germline V gene (reference sequence). The CDR3 is 12 residues long.

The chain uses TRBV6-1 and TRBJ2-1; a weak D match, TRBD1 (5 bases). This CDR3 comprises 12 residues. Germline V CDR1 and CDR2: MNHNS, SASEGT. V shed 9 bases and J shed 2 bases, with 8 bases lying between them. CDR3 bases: TGTGCCAGTCTCAGGGCCTACAATGAGCAGTTCTTC. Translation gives CASLRAYNEQFF.

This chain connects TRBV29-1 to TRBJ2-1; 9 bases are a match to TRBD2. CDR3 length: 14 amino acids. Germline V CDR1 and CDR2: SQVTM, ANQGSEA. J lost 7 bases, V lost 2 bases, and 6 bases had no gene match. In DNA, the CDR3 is TGCAGCGTTGAATTGAGCGGGGGGACGAATGAGCAGTTCTTC. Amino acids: CSVELSGGTNEQFF.